These 29 T cell receptor beta chains share one sample of origin, sequenced in a study of somatic mutations in cytotoxic T cells in rheumatoid arthritis. Sequenced by immunoSEQ multiplex PCR; TCRdb stores in-frame clones only, minus some. The sample includes approximately 12,000 clones, roughly four fifths of them seen just once. Sequenced material: CD8+ T cells sorted from blood. Source of these receptors: a woman aged 55-70 years in good health.

This chain uses TRBV27 with TRBJ2-3; D is undetermined. Germline values: CDR1 MNHEY, CDR2 SMNVEV (reference sequence). The germline V and J ends were trimmed by 6 bases and 0 bases, with 10 bases remaining between them. The CDR3 runs 14 residues. CDR3 amino acids: CASRLLASTDTQYF. The CDR3 DNA is TGTGCCAGCAGGCTCCTGGCTAGCACAGATACGCAGTATTTT.

The J gene is TRBJ2-1, the V gene TRBV11-2; D might be TRBD1 (6 bases). This CDR3 contains 13 residues. Per germline, CDR1 SGHAT and CDR2 FQNNGV. V lost 1 base and J lost 8, with 9 bases in between. CDR3 sequence (DNA): TGTGCCAGCAGCTTAGCACAGGGCTATGAGCAGTTCTTC. Translation gives CASSLAQGYEQFF.

In this sample, this clone turned up once. The chain recombines TRBV27 with TRBJ2-1, with D unresolved. Trimming pared 2 bases from V and 10 bases from J, leaving 9 bases between. The CDR3 extends over 12 amino acids. CDR1 is MNHEY and CDR2 is SMNVEV in the germline V gene (reference sequence). The CDR3 loop is CASSLGPGEQFF. Here the CDR3 DNA reads TGTGCCAGCAGTTTAGGGCCTGGAGAGCAGTTCTTC.

The chain is built from TRBV7-9 and TRBJ2-1; maybe TRBD2 (5 bases). Germline lookup yields CDR1 SEHNR and CDR2 FQNEAQ (reference sequence). The CDR3 totals 13 residues. Trimming took 4 bases from V and 9 from J, leaving 13 bases between them. The chain's CDR3 is CASSSEVSGEQFF. The CDR3 coding sequence is TGTGCCAGCAGCTCAGAAGTGAGCGGTGAGCAGTTCTTC.

This clone was observed once. DNA for the CDR3: TGTGCCAGCAGTTTAGGCGGCTACGAGCAGTACTTC. It codes for CASSLGGYEQYF. The V call is TRBV28, the J call TRBJ2-7; no clear D gene. Trimming shortened V by 2 bases and J by 3 bases, and 5 bases separated the two germline ends. The CDR3 has 12 residues. Per germline, CDR1 MDHEN and CDR2 SYDVKM.

The V call is TRBV28, the J call TRBJ2-7, with D tentatively TRBD2 (5 bases). The germline V gene encodes CDR1 MDHEN and CDR2 SYDVKM. The CDR3 contains 15 residues. V gave up 1 base and J gave up 3 bases, with 13 bases separating them. DNA for the CDR3: TGTGCCAGCAGTTTATTGAGGGCCGCGATCTACGAGCAGTACTTC. Its protein product is CASSLLRAAIYEQYF.

Only one count was recorded for this clone. The rearrangement joins TRBV9 to TRBJ2-1, with D possibly matching TRBD2 (6 bases). The V and J ends lost 2 bases and 4 bases respectively, with 13 bases between them. In germline, CDR1 is SGDLS, CDR2 YYNGEE. The CDR3 length is 15 residues. CDR3 nucleotide sequence: TGTGCCAGCAGCGTCGACGGGGGAATTTACAATGAGCAGTTCTTC. Its translation: CASSVDGGIYNEQFF. Complete variable domain (other parts from reference TRBV9 and TRBJ2-1): DSGVTQTPKHLITATGQRVTLRCSPRSGDLSVYWYQQSLDQGLQFLIQYYNGEERAKGNILERFSAQQFPDLHSELNLSSLELGDSALYFCASSVDGGIYNEQFFGPGTRLTVL.

V gene TRBV7-6 combines with J gene TRBJ2-2; D is unclear. Germline V gene sequence: CDR1 SGHVS, CDR2 FNYEAQ. The CDR3 contains 13 residues. Trimming stripped 4 bases from V and 6 bases from J, with 9 bases between. CDR3 coding DNA: TGTGCCAGCAGCTCCCGGGTAGCCGGGGAGCTGTTTTTT. As protein: CASSSRVAGELFF.

CDR3 sequence (DNA): TGTGCCAGCACCCCCCCCGGGATCGGCTATGGCTACACCTTC. It encodes CASTPPGIGYGYTF. The genes are TRBV2 and TRBJ1-2, with D unclear. The CDR3 sequence is 14 residues long. In germline, CDR1 is SNHLY, CDR2 FYNNEI. Trimming left V 7 bases short and J 4 bases short, with 16 bases between. Variable domain in full (rest from reference TRBV2 and TRBJ1-2): EPEVTQTPSHQVTQMGQEVILRCVPISNHLYFYWYRQILGQKVEFLVSFYNNEISEKSEIFDDQFSVERPDGSNFTLKIRSTKLEDSAMYFCASTPPGIGYGYTFGSGTRLTVV.

The rearrangement uses TRBV11-3 and TRBJ2-1; 7 nucleotides align to TRBD2. CDR1 SGHNT and CDR2 YENEEA come from the germline V gene. The J segment lost 9 bases and the V segment lost 1 base, leaving 0 bases of the junction unmatched. The CDR3 is 12 residues long. The CDR3 loop reads CASSLGGGEQFF. In DNA, the CDR3 is TGTGCCAGCAGCTTAGGCGGGGGTGAGCAGTTCTTC.

The V and J genes are TRBV2 and TRBJ2-1, with 13 nucleotides matching TRBD2. The CDR3 contains 15 residues. J gave up 7 bases and V 6 bases, and 6 bases lay outside the gene matches. Germline CDR1 is SNHLY and CDR2 is FYNNEI. The CDR3 region has the DNA TGTGCCAGCAGGCCCGGGACTAGCGGGGTTAATGAGCAGTTCTTC. This gives the protein CASRPGTSGVNEQFF.

The table lists this clone with a few counts. The J gene is TRBJ1-2, the V gene TRBV6-5, with D possibly being TRBD1 (6 bases). This CDR3 is built from 13 residues. Germline CDR1 and CDR2: MNHEY and SVGAGI. Trimming stripped 7 bases from V and 1 base from J, with 10 bases between. The CDR3 reads CASNGGFNYGYTF. CDR3 nucleotide sequence: TGTGCCAGCAATGGGGGCTTTAACTATGGCTACACCTTC.

This clone occurred once. This rearrangement joins TRBV6-5 to TRBJ1-2; D call uncertain. The CDR3 runs 13 residues. Trimming shortened V by 4 bases and J by 8 bases, and 14 bases separated the two germline ends. Germline-derived CDR1 and CDR2 are MNHEY and SVGAGI. Here the CDR3 DNA reads TGTGCCAGCAGTTGGAATCGGGGTAACGGCTACACCTTC. It specifies CASSWNRGNGYTF.

This clone came up a few times. This chain connects TRBV6-4 to TRBJ2-1, with D perhaps TRBD1 (6 bases). Germline CDR1 MRHNA, CDR2 SNTAGT. With 0 bases removed from V and 6 bases from J, the gap between germline ends came to 15 bases. There are 16 residues in the CDR3. CDR3 DNA sequence: TGTGCCAGCAGTGACTCTCAGGGGTCGCCTGTCAATGAGCAGTTCTTC. It is translated as CASSDSQGSPVNEQFF.

The chain joins TRBV27 to TRBJ2-7, with 7 bases that match TRBD2. CDR3 length: 16 residues. V shed 2 bases and J 0 bases; nucleotides not matched to a gene: 7. The germline CDR1 and CDR2 sequences are MNHEY and SMNVEV (reference sequence). CDR3 sequence: CASSLTGTTSSYEQYF. CDR3 bases: TGTGCCAGCAGTTTAACCGGGACTACCAGCTCCTACGAGCAGTACTTC.

The chain combines TRBV5-1 with TRBJ2-5; D might be TRBD1 (6 bases). V shed 0 bases and J shed 5 bases, with 14 bases lying between them. Germline-derived CDR1 and CDR2 are SGHRS and YFSETQ. The CDR3 loop spans 15 amino acids. Written as DNA, the CDR3 is TGCGCCAGCAGCTTGGTGACAGGCTGGGGGGAGACCCAGTACTTC. Residues: CASSLVTGWGETQYF.

In its sample, this clone was seen once. The rearrangement uses TRBV5-1 and TRBJ2-1; tentative D call: TRBD2 (7 bases). The CDR3 has 17 residues. CDR1 and CDR2 (germline): SGHRS, YFSETQ. Trimming pared 0 bases from V and 9 bases from J, leaving 22 bases between. The CDR3 loop reads CASSLESKGGPGSEQFF. CDR3 coding DNA: TGCGCCAGCAGCTTGGAGAGTAAGGGGGGGCCCGGGAGTGAGCAGTTCTTC.

The chain has TRBV19 and TRBJ1-5; 10 nucleotides align to TRBD1. Germline lookup yields CDR1 LNHDA and CDR2 SQIVND (reference sequence). This CDR3 has 16 residues. Germline trimming cut 9 bases from V and 0 bases from J; bases unmatched to any gene: 8. The CDR3 nucleotides are TGTGCCAGCGGGACAGGGGCAACATATAGCAATCAGCCCCAGCATTTT. It is translated as CASGTGATYSNQPQHF.

The chain has TRBV5-4 and TRBJ2-1; D perhaps matches TRBD1 (6 bases). This CDR3 comprises 15 residues. With 2 bases removed from V and 2 bases from J, the gap between germline ends came to 11 bases. Germline V gene data show CDR1 as SGHNT and CDR2 as YYREEE (reference sequence). CDR3 in DNA: TGTGCCAGCAGCTTAGGTGGGGGCACCTACAATGAGCAGTTCTTC. Amino acids: CASSLGGGTYNEQFF.

V gene TRBV5-1 combines with J gene TRBJ2-3, with 7 bases that match TRBD1. This CDR3 comprises 15 residues. CDR1 is SGHRS and CDR2 is YFSETQ in the germline V gene. V lost 0 bases and J lost 5; bases outside the gene matches: 6. The CDR3 sequence is CASSLVGGGGDTQYF. The CDR3 DNA sequence: TGCGCCAGCAGCTTGGTAGGGGGCGGCGGAGATACGCAGTATTTT.

The V gene is TRBV29-1, the J gene TRBJ2-1, with a tentative D call TRBD2 (6 bases). Germline CDR1 reads SQVTM; CDR2 reads ANQGSEA. The CDR3 runs to 14 residues. V lost 6 bases, J lost 7 bases, and 19 bases lay in between. The CDR3 region is CSVPPGVGGNEQFF. The DNA of the CDR3 is TGCAGCGTCCCCCCTGGAGTGGGGGGAAATGAGCAGTTCTTC.

This clone was detected a few times. The chain uses TRBV7-9 and TRBJ2-5; 7 positions agree with TRBD2. The length of the CDR3 is 14 residues. Trimming took 0 bases from V and 4 from J; bases not matched to a gene: 2. The germline V gene has CDR1 SEHNR and CDR2 FQNEAQ (reference sequence). The CDR3 spells CASSLAPSGETQYF. As DNA, the CDR3 is TGTGCCAGCAGCTTAGCTCCTAGCGGAGAGACCCAGTACTTC.

The J gene is TRBJ2-7, the V gene TRBV6-6, with D perhaps matching TRBD1 (6 bases). CDR1 and CDR2 (germline): MNHNY, SVGAGI (reference sequence). V was pared by 5 bases and J by 6 bases, with 17 bases between. The CDR3 runs 14 residues. In DNA form, the CDR3 reads TGTGCCAGCAGTCTTAATGACAGGCTAGGCGAGCAGTACGTC. It is translated as CASSLNDRLGEQYV.

The chain carries TRBV9 and TRBJ2-3; 7 positions agree with TRBD1. The CDR3 covers 15 residues. Per germline, CDR1 SGDLS and CDR2 YYNGEE. V lost 4 bases, J lost 1 base, and 6 bases stayed unmatched. The CDR3 protein is CASSTSGTGTDTQYF. The CDR3 DNA reads TGTGCCAGCAGCACCTCCGGGACAGGCACAGATACGCAGTATTTT.

The rearrangement joins TRBV7-9 to TRBJ2-7, with TRBD2 identical over 11 bases. This CDR3 region has 18 residues. Germline CDR1 SEHNR, CDR2 FQNEAQ (reference sequence). V trimming: 5 bases; J trimming: 0 bases; junction bases outside the gene matches: 12. In DNA, the CDR3 is TGTGCCAGCAGCCAAGTACTAGCGGGGGACTACCTCTCCTACGAGCAGTACTTC. As protein: CASSQVLAGDYLSYEQYF.

The rearrangement joins TRBV4-2 to TRBJ1-1; maybe TRBD1 (6 bases). This CDR3 spans 12 amino acids. V lost 4 bases to trimming and J lost 5 bases, with 8 bases between them. Germline V gives CDR1 LGHNA, CDR2 YNFKEQ. CDR3 in amino acids: CASSRTGTEAFF. The CDR3, as DNA: TGTGCCAGCAGCCGCACAGGGACTGAAGCTTTCTTT.

The gene calls are TRBV11-1 and TRBJ2-1; 8 bases line up with TRBD2. The CDR3 loop spans 15 amino acids. V shed 2 bases, J shed 7 bases, and the junction held 7 bases outside the gene matches. Germline V gives CDR1 SGHAT, CDR2 FQDESV (reference sequence). DNA for the CDR3: TGTGCCAGCAGCTTACTACTAGCGGAGAGAAATGAGCAGTTCTTC. Translated: CASSLLLAERNEQFF.

This clone was recorded only once. This chain uses TRBV20-1 with TRBJ2-3; weak D call: TRBD1 (5 bases). Germline values: CDR1 DFQATT, CDR2 SNEGSKA (reference sequence). The CDR3 loop spans 11 amino acids. V lost 6 bases, J lost 5 bases, and 9 bases lay in between. The CDR3 loop reads CSALRGDTQYF. DNA for the CDR3: TGCAGTGCCCTTAGGGGAGATACGCAGTATTTT.

This chain connects TRBV28 to TRBJ2-2; tentatively, D is TRBD1 (6 bases). V lost 7 bases, J lost 3 bases, and 18 bases lay in between. The CDR3 is made up of 16 amino acids. Germline CDR1 and CDR2: MDHEN and SYDVKM. CDR3: CASTLGVGAYTGELFF. Here the CDR3 DNA reads TGTGCCAGCACCCTCGGAGTGGGGGCCTACACCGGGGAGCTGTTTTTT.